The 27 T cell receptor beta chains listed next were all sequenced from one sample in a study of response to subunit inactivated influenza vaccine. TCRdb redid the calling of the RT-PCR reads with MiXCR, one entry per CDR3 protein. The table records under 200,000 distinct CDR3 sequences, over 8.5% of them present only once. The sequences come from CD8+ T cells sorted from PBMCs, collected 23 months after vaccination. These receptors came from a man in his fifties or sixties who received an inactivated influenza vaccine.

The gene calls are TRBV12-3 or TRBV12-4 and TRBJ2-7; TRBD2 aligns across 7 bases. With V trimmed by 3 bases and J by 3 bases, 5 bases remained unmatched. The CDR3 contains 14 residues. Here the CDR3 DNA reads TGTGCCAGCAGTTTCGGGGACTACGGCTACGAGCAGTACTTC. This codes for CASSFGDYGYEQYF.

V usage is TRBV7-9 and J usage is TRBJ2-3, with TRBD2 as a possible D gene (6 bases). Trimming removed 0 bases at V and 6 bases at J, with 10 bases between. The CDR3 is 14 amino acids. Germline V gene data show CDR1 as SEHNR and CDR2 as FQNEAQ (reference sequence). For the CDR3, the DNA is TGTGCCAGCAGCTTAGCGCCTCTAGCGGATACGCAGTATTTT. Amino acid sequence: CASSLAPLADTQYF.

This clonotype has a handful of counts. The CDR3 DNA is TGTGCCAGCAGCGCAAACAGGGTTGGACCGAATGTTGAGCAGTACTTC. This encodes CASSANRVGPNVEQYF. The chain joins TRBV7-9 to TRBJ2-7; tentative D call: TRBD1 (6 bases). CDR1 is SEHNR, CDR2 FQNEAQ, per germline (reference sequence). The CDR3 extends over 16 amino acids. V was cut by 5 bases and J by 7 bases, with 24 bases left in between. The full variable domain, rest sourced from reference TRBV7-9 and TRBJ2-7, is DTGVSQNPRHKITKRGQNVTFRCDPISEHNRLYWYRQTLGQGPEFLTYFQNEAQLEKSRLLSDRFSAERPKGSFSTLEIQRTEQGDSAMYLCASSANRVGPNVEQYFGPGTRLTVT.

This clonotype was recorded many times. The V and J genes are TRBV6-2 or TRBV6-3 and TRBJ2-1; possibly TRBD2 for D (5 bases). The germline V gene encodes CDR1 MNHEY and CDR2 SVGEGT. Trimming pared 7 bases from V and 9 bases from J, leaving 10 bases between. The CDR3 totals 11 residues. CDR3 loop: CASTKRGEQFF. CDR3 DNA sequence: TGTGCCAGCACTAAACGGGGTGAGCAGTTCTTC.

The chain joins TRBV12-3 or TRBV12-4 to TRBJ1-1; 7 nucleotides align to TRBD1. The junction had 4 bases not matched to a gene; V was cut back by 5 bases and J by 1 base. This CDR3 region has 14 residues. CDR3 in amino acids: CASSLGQPNTEAFF. CDR3 in DNA: TGTGCCAGCAGTCTGGGACAGCCGAACACTGAAGCTTTCTTT.

The rearrangement joins TRBV6-5 to TRBJ1-1, with D perhaps TRBD1 (5 bases). V was pared by 0 bases and J by 6 bases, with 11 bases between. This CDR3 contains 14 residues. CDR1 MNHEY and CDR2 SVGAGI come from the germline V gene. CDR3 in amino acids: CASSYSTWGAEAFF. DNA for the CDR3: TGTGCCAGCAGTTACTCGACATGGGGGGCTGAAGCTTTCTTT.

This clonotype has ten or more counts. The chain employs TRBV9 and TRBJ2-7; no reliable D call. V lost 0 bases and J 0 bases, leaving 7 bases between the germline ends. Per germline, CDR1 SGDLS and CDR2 YYNGEE. This CDR3 is 14 amino acids long. For the CDR3, the DNA is TGTGCCAGCAGCGTAGCGCAGTCCTCCTACGAGCAGTACTTC. Translation: CASSVAQSSYEQYF. The variable domain in full, completed from reference TRBV9 and TRBJ2-7, reads DSGVTQTPKHLITATGQRVTLRCSPRSGDLSVYWYQQSLDQGLQFLIQYYNGEERAKGNILERFSAQQFPDLHSELNLSSLELGDSALYFCASSVAQSSYEQYFGPGTRLTVT.

This clonotype was recorded a few times. The chain has TRBV7-8 and TRBJ1-2; D is ambiguous. V shed 0 bases and J shed 4 bases, with 9 bases lying between them. Germline CDR1 SGHVS, CDR2 FQNEAQ. The CDR3 loop spans 14 amino acids. CDR3: CASSLAPGSYGYTF. CDR3 sequence (DNA): TGTGCCAGCAGCTTAGCGCCGGGGTCCTATGGCTACACCTTC.

The table lists this clonotype with a few counts. V is TRBV4-1 and J is TRBJ1-2, with D hard to call. V gave up 0 bases and J gave up 6 bases, with 14 bases separating them. Per the germline V gene, CDR1 is MGHRA and CDR2 is YSYEKL. The CDR3 runs to 15 residues. The CDR3, as DNA: TGCGCCAGCAGCCAAGAGGCGGGTTGGGCCGATGGCTACACCTTC. This translates into CASSQEAGWADGYTF.

The chain recombines TRBV7-9 with TRBJ1-2; D remains ambiguous. The V end was cut by 5 bases, the J end by 3 bases, with 13 bases between. CDR3 length: 14 residues. CDR1 and CDR2 (germline): SEHNR, FQNEAQ (reference sequence). The CDR3 sequence: CASSTGDRDYGYTF. The CDR3 nucleotides read TGTGCCAGCAGCACGGGAGATCGGGACTATGGCTACACCTTC.

This clonotype appeared many times. The chain carries TRBV7-6 and TRBJ1-5, with D hard to call. Trimming took 1 base from V and 1 from J, leaving 17 bases between them. The CDR3 has 18 amino acids. Germline lookup yields CDR1 SGHVS and CDR2 FNYEAQ. CDR3 protein: CASSLGPPGILSNQPQHF. The DNA of the CDR3 is TGTGCCAGCAGCTTAGGGCCCCCGGGGATATTGAGCAATCAGCCCCAGCATTTT.

With respect to this clonotype: The junction departs from the called germline gene at one end, perhaps through a read error. The rearrangement links TRBV2 to TRBJ2-7; D ambiguous. The CDR3 has 15 amino acids. Germline V CDR1 and CDR2: SNHLY, FYNNEI. The CDR3 protein is CASRRTETASFEQYF. The CDR3 bases are TGTGCCAGCAGACGAACGGAGACTGCCTCCTTCGAGCAGTACTTC. Full variable domain (rest looked up from reference TRBV2 and TRBJ2-7): EPEVTQTPSHQVTQMGQEVILRCVPISNHLYFYWYRQILGQKVEFLVSFYNNEISEKSEIFDDQFSVERPDGSNFTLKIRSTKLEDSAMYFCASRRTETASFEQYFGPGTRLTVT.

The chain carries TRBV9 and TRBJ2-1; tentatively, D is TRBD2 (7 bases). This CDR3 is 17 amino acids long. Trimming removed 4 bases at V and 3 bases at J, with 20 bases between. The germline gives CDR1 SGDLS, CDR2 YYNGEE. The CDR3 DNA follows: TGTGCCAGCAGCACCCATCCCGGGGGGCCCTACTACAATGAGCAGTTCTTC. Amino acid sequence: CASSTHPGGPYYNEQFF.

This clonotype has more than one count but fewer than ten. The chain carries TRBV2 and TRBJ2-3; D not resolved. Germline CDR1 SNHLY, CDR2 FYNNEI. With 8 bases removed from V and 2 bases from J, the gap between germline ends came to 17 bases. The CDR3 length is 15 residues. CDR3 in amino acids: CASSISAGSTDTQYF. The CDR3 bases are TGTGCCAGCTCGATATCGGCAGGATCCACAGATACGCAGTATTTT.

The rearrangement joins TRBV6-1 to TRBJ1-2, with 9 bases matching TRBD1. The germline gives CDR1 MNHNS, CDR2 SASEGT. The CDR3 is 17 residues long. With 6 bases clipped from V and 3 bases from J, the junction kept 14 bases outside the gene matches. The CDR3 DNA sequence: TGTGCCAGCAGCCGCGGACAGGGGAGGGATCGGCACTATGGCTACACCTTC. This encodes CASSRGQGRDRHYGYTF.

This clonotype was counted only a few times. This chain uses TRBV6-6 with TRBJ2-7; no clear D gene. Germline V gives CDR1 MNHNY, CDR2 SVGAGI (reference sequence). The V and J ends lost 11 bases and 3 bases respectively, with 17 bases between them. The length of the CDR3 is 13 residues. The CDR3 protein is CAGMGVTLYEQYF. The DNA of the CDR3 is TGTGCCGGAATGGGTGTTACCCTCTACGAGCAGTACTTC.

Only a few counts were recorded for this clonotype. The V call is TRBV7-6, the J call TRBJ2-5; no clear D. Trimming stripped 5 bases from V and 1 base from J, with 14 bases between. The germline V gene has CDR1 SGHVS and CDR2 FNYEAQ. This CDR3 spans 15 amino acids. CDR3 protein: CASSLDGLTQETQYF. The CDR3 bases are TGTGCCAGCAGCCTAGATGGTTTAACCCAAGAGACCCAGTACTTC.

CDR3 residues: CASSYHYRAGSDYGYTF. The CDR3 bases are TGTGCCAGCAGTTACCATTACCGCGCGGGAAGTGACTATGGCTACACCTTC. This chain joins TRBV6-6 and TRBJ1-2; unclear D gene. Trimming took 2 bases from V and 3 from J, leaving 19 bases between them. CDR3 length: 17 amino acids. Looked up from germline, CDR1 is MNHNY and CDR2 is SVGAGI (reference sequence).

This clonotype was seen repeatedly, ten times or more. The J gene is TRBJ1-3, the V gene TRBV21-1. TRBV21-1 is a known pseudogene. The CDR3 totals 13 residues. In DNA, the CDR3 is TGTGCCAGCAGCCCTGACGGTGAAAACACCATATATTTT. Amino acids: CASSPDGENTIYF.

The chain employs TRBV5-1 and TRBJ2-1, with D maybe TRBD1 (5 bases). There are 14 residues in the CDR3. The germline gives CDR1 SGHRS, CDR2 YFSETQ. The V and J ends lost 0 bases and 5 bases respectively, with 9 bases between them. CDR3 protein: CASSLAGSNNEQFF. Written as DNA, the CDR3 is TGCGCCAGCAGCTTGGCAGGGTCTAACAATGAGCAGTTCTTC.

This clonotype was counted only a few times. The gene calls are TRBV20-1 and TRBJ2-7; D unresolved. The V end was cut by 3 bases, the J end by 5 bases, with 20 bases between. Looked up from germline, CDR1 is DFQATT and CDR2 is SNEGSKA (reference sequence). The CDR3 sequence is 15 residues long. The CDR3 DNA follows: TGCAGTGCTAGTAAGGCTAACCAACGTGGGGACGAGCAGTACTTC. Its protein product is CSASKANQRGDEQYF.

This clonotype was observed a handful of times. J is TRBJ2-7 and V is TRBV13; 8 nucleotides align to TRBD1. This CDR3 has 14 residues. The trim removed 5 bases at V and 5 bases at J, leaving 8 bases unmatched. Per the germline V gene, CDR1 is PRHDT and CDR2 is FYEKMQ (reference sequence). Written as DNA, the CDR3 is TGTGCCAGCAGCCCGACAGGGGCCCACGACGAGCAGTACTTC. Protein sequence: CASSPTGAHDEQYF.

The chain combines TRBV14 with TRBJ2-3; D tentatively fits TRBD1 or TRBD2 (5 bases each). The V gene's germline CDR1 is SGHDN and CDR2 FVKESK. The CDR3 extends over 15 amino acids. The V end lost 7 bases, the J end lost 0 bases, and 14 bases lay between the germline ends. The chain's CDR3 is CASTWGRGSTDTQYF. The CDR3 DNA reads as TGTGCCAGCACCTGGGGACGGGGAAGCACAGATACGCAGTATTTT.

This sequence joins TRBV5-6 and TRBJ1-1; perhaps TRBD1 as D (6 bases). In germline, CDR1 is SGHDT, CDR2 YYEEEE. The CDR3 runs to 17 residues. V lost 1 base and J 3 bases, leaving 19 bases between the germline ends. The CDR3 nucleotides are TGTGCCAGCAGCTTGTTGGCCCAGGGGTATATGTACACTGAAGCTTTCTTT. Translating it yields CASSLLAQGYMYTEAFF.

As to this clonotype: The germline gene is not matched at one end of the junction; a read error may be the cause. The chain links TRBV7-7 to TRBJ2-1, with a tentative D call TRBD2 (6 bases). The CDR3 covers 15 residues. Germline V gene data show CDR1 as SSHAT and CDR2 as FNYEAQ (reference sequence). Here the CDR3 DNA reads TGTGCTAGCAGCTTAGACATCGCGGGGTCGAATGAGCAGTTCTTC. Translation: CASSLDIAGSNEQFF.

This clonotype showed up just a few times. This chain links TRBV7-8 with TRBJ2-7, with 12 nucleotides matching TRBD2. This CDR3 contains 17 residues. Germline-derived CDR1 and CDR2 are SGHVS and FQNEAQ. Unmatched junction bases numbered 9, after V lost 1 base and J lost 5 bases. The CDR3 sequence: CASSLGILAGGNHEQYF. As DNA, the CDR3 is TGTGCCAGCAGCTTAGGAATCCTAGCGGGAGGGAACCACGAGCAGTACTTC.

The chain joins TRBV28 to TRBJ2-2, with 7 bases aligning to TRBD2. CDR3 length: 14 amino acids. Trimming took 6 bases from V and 6 from J; bases not matched to a gene: 7. Germline V gene data show CDR1 as MDHEN and CDR2 as SYDVKM. CDR3 in amino acids: CASSRGLVSGELFF. The CDR3 coding sequence is TGTGCCAGCAGCCGCGGACTAGTGTCCGGGGAGCTGTTTTTT.